This T cell receptor beta chain was sequenced in a study of CD8 T cells in ankylosing spondylitis. Study-level results: CD8+ cells made up the disease-linked clones, which were relatively rare in peripheral blood. The authors reported significant enrichment of disease-linked clones in matched ankylosing spondylitis synovial fluid.

The sample holds many counts of this clonotype. The antigen remains unidentified. Scientists made TCR beta libraries using quantitative 5'-RACE with molecular barcodes. TCRdb processed the 5' RACE reads anew with MiXCR; each CDR3 protein has one entry. The profile shows 250,000 to 300,000 distinct CDR3 sequences, roughly 20% of them singletons. The sequence came from a male donor with ankylosing spondylitis or in good health (not recorded which). Sequencing was carried out using blood, either unsorted or a sorted T cell fraction (not recorded which).

Here the CDR3 DNA reads TGCGCCAGCAGCTTGACTACCGGGGAGCTGTTTTTT. It codes for CASSLTTGELFF. This chain connects TRBV5-1 to TRBJ2-2; no firm D call. V was shortened by 1 base and J by 5 bases, with 3 bases between the two germline ends. The CDR3 covers 12 residues. CDR1 and CDR2 from the germline V gene are SGHRS and YFSETQ.